This entry describes one TCR beta chain. As processed by the authors: Reference gene primer amplification gave estimated nucleated cell counts. Some clones are missing from TCRdb's copy, which holds only in-frame ones; the method was immunoSEQ multiplex PCR. V, J and clone size are those of that table, while D and trimming were read from the DNA. The top ten hold under 2.5% of the sample, which has approximately 240,000 clones, about 88% seen once. CDR1 and CDR2 (germline): SGHDN, FVKESK. This CDR3 is 15 amino acids long. Deletions cut 0 bases from V and 4 bases from J, with 10 bases between. This sample is drawn from a study of blood T cell repertoires in COVID-19. Study-level background: T cells, B-cell-depleted T cells, or PBMCs provided the cDNA or gDNA that served as material.

The rearrangement links TRBV14 to TRBJ1-3, with TRBD1 as a possible D gene (5 bases). Sequencing used peripheral blood. The source is a woman in her forties who had recovered from COVID-19. The CDR3 DNA sequence: TGTGCCAGCAGCCAAGAGGGGCATTGGGGAAACACCATATATTTT. Protein product: CASSQEGHWGNTIYF.